This TCR beta chain was recorded in a study of blood T cell repertoires in COVID-19 (dated by TCRdb to the early 2020s). Broadly, across the study: Collaborator samples came from the United States, Italy and Spain and covered acute and convalescent phases of COVID-19. Nearly every sample came with metadata listing a de-identified subject ID, COVID-19 status, age in years and sex. Subjects who had been exposed to COVID-19, were actively infected with it, or had recovered from it provided the deeply sampled blood TCRbeta repertoires that made up the dataset. The prospective study material was composed of cDNA or gDNA derived from T cells, B-cell-depleted T cells, or PBMCs. The repertoires were released in a freely available public database meant as a resource for research on the immune response to SARS-CoV-2. The samples were drawn from the first 160 participants of the ongoing ImmuneRACE study and from 950 to 1,500 subjects provided by 6 global collaborators. Where available, HLA class I and class II types were obtained from metadata supplied by the sample provider rather than from assay-based typing.

As concerns this clone: Its recognized antigen is unknown. An end of the junction differs from the germline gene, which may be a read error.

Broad study findings and their caveats: Clinical and demographic metadata were provided uncurated, with the amount varying by source and participant.

TCRbeta CDR3 regions were amplified from genomic DNA using the immunoSEQ Assay, a bias-controlled multiplex PCR. Per the original workflow: Nucleated cell counts per sample were estimated from amplification of reference gene primers within the assay. Sequence reads were collapsed and filtered to measure the absolute abundance of every unique TCRbeta CDR3 rearrangement. For each sample, productive Simpson clonality was calculated as the square root of Simpson's diversity index over productive rearrangements. The immuneACCESS repertoire file appears here via TCRdb, limited to in-frame rearrangements. These files lack a portion of the clones; in checked studies, under half of the deficit traces to unresolved V genes, and the cause of the others is not known. For V, J and clone size, that table is used; D and trimming come from the DNA. The sample table contains 150,000 to 200,000 clones; only one count was recorded for about 82% of them. The top ten clonotypes cover under 5.5% of the sample.

Whole blood was collected in K2EDTA tubes by collaborating institutions according to the institutions' own protocols. For TCRbeta analysis, collaborator samples were shipped as frozen whole blood, as isolated PBMCs, or as DNA extracted from either sample type. This receptor was taken from a young woman with acute or convalescent COVID-19. Sequenced: peripheral blood.

The CDR3 protein sequence reads: CASSFGTGVETQYF. The DNA is TGTGCTAGCAGCTTCGGGACAGGGGTAGAGACCCAGTACTTC. The chain is made from TRBV7-7 and TRBJ2-5; 10 middle bases align to TRBD1. Inclusive of the bounding cysteine and phenylalanine, the CDR3 is 14 residues long. CDR3 DNA is the only sequence kept; it has 42 bases, read in frame from the first base. The germline V gene (reference sequence) yields SSHAT for CDR1 and FNYEAQ for CDR2.